These 10 T cell receptor beta chains share one sample of origin, sequenced in a study of cytomegalovirus exposure and HLA in healthy donors. Using immunoSEQ multiplex PCR, the repertoire was profiled, and TCRdb retains in-frame clones only, with some absent. The table includes tens of thousands of clones, approximately 86% detected once. The source material was PBMCs. The source of these receptors is a man aged 30 to 45 in good health and CMV-seronegative.

Of note for this clone: The same CDR3 arises from other DNA sequences in this sample as well. The CDR3 protein is CASSVSSGANVLTF. The CDR3 region has the DNA TGTGCCAGCAGTGTCAGCTCTGGGGCCAACGTCCTGACTTTC. V usage is TRBV2 and J usage is TRBJ2-6; D call uncertain. This CDR3 has 14 residues. Between the trimmed V and J ends, which lost 4 bases and 0 bases, there was a span of 4 bases. CDR1 SNHLY and CDR2 FYNNEI come from the germline V gene.

CDR3 sequence: CASSPSASRGVLWEQYV. CDR3 DNA sequence: TGTGCCAGCAGCCCCTCCGCGAGCAGGGGCGTCTTATGGGAGCAGTACGTC. The J gene is TRBJ2-7, the V gene TRBV9; the D gene is possibly TRBD1 (6 bases). CDR1 and CDR2 (germline): SGDLS, YYNGEE. V shed 4 bases and J shed 7 bases, with 27 bases lying between them. The CDR3 is 17 amino acids.

The V and J genes are TRBV4-2 and TRBJ2-1; 8 nucleotides align to TRBD2. The J segment lost 1 base and the V segment lost 0 bases, leaving 2 bases of the junction unmatched. Germline CDR1 is LGHNA and CDR2 is YNFKEQ. The CDR3 length is 16 residues. Written as DNA, the CDR3 is TGTGCCAGCAGCCAAGACGAGCGGGGGTCCTACAATGAGCAGTTCTTC. This encodes CASSQDERGSYNEQFF.

The rearrangement uses TRBV7-6 and TRBJ2-1, with 7 bases that match TRBD1. This CDR3 is built from 14 residues. J lost 6 bases, V lost 3 bases, and 5 bases had no gene match. CDR1 and CDR2 (germline): SGHVS, FNYEAQ. CDR3 protein: CASSLYRGINEQFF. DNA of the CDR3: TGTGCCAGCAGCTTGTACAGGGGAATCAATGAGCAGTTCTTC.

This clone was seen more than once but under ten times. This chain links TRBV27 with TRBJ2-1; 9 positions agree with TRBD2. In germline, CDR1 is MNHEY, CDR2 SMNVEV (reference sequence). The CDR3 is 15 residues long. V shed 7 bases, J shed 4 bases, and the junction held 8 bases outside the gene matches. CDR3 nucleotides: TGTGCCAGCAATCCCGGACTAGCGTATTACAATGAGCAGTTCTTC. This encodes CASNPGLAYYNEQFF.

The J gene is TRBJ2-1, the V gene TRBV7-9; 11 positions match TRBD1. CDR1 is SEHNR, CDR2 FQNEAQ, per germline (reference sequence). The CDR3 totals 15 residues. J lost 6 bases, V lost 5 bases, and 6 bases had no gene match. The CDR3 DNA sequence: TGTGCCAGCAGCCCGGGACAGGGGGTAGGCAATGAGCAGTTCTTC. This translates into CASSPGQGVGNEQFF.

The CDR3 is CTSSQMSGQGYNSPLHF. The DNA of the CDR3 is TGCACCAGCAGCCAAATGTCCGGGCAGGGCTATAATTCACCCCTCCACTTT. The chain links TRBV1 to TRBJ1-6; the table calls TRBD1, which could not be checked here. TRBV1 is a pseudogene locus. This CDR3 is 17 amino acids long.

A note on this clone: At the DNA level, this CDR3 is encoded by other sequences in the same sample as well. The V and J genes are TRBV5-1 and TRBJ1-2, with 8 bases that match TRBD1. V shed 2 bases, J shed 3 bases, and the junction held 3 bases outside the gene matches. The CDR3 runs 14 residues. Germline CDR1 SGHRS, CDR2 YFSETQ. For the CDR3, the DNA is TGCGCCAGCAGCTTAGGACAGGGAGACTATGGCTACACCTTC. Residues: CASSLGQGDYGYTF.

This clone was counted only a few times. Other DNA sequences from this sample encode an identical CDR3 as well. The CDR3 spells CASSLDPSSYEQYF. The DNA of the CDR3 is TGCGCCAGCAGCTTGGATCCGAGCTCCTACGAGCAGTACTTC. This chain connects TRBV5-1 to TRBJ2-7; D gene ambiguous. The CDR3 length is 14 residues. V dropped 0 bases and J dropped 0 bases, with 7 bases sitting between them. Germline CDR1 and CDR2: SGHRS and YFSETQ.

The rearrangement links TRBV5-6 to TRBJ2-7; TRBD2 aligns across 8 bases. Germline V gives CDR1 SGHDT, CDR2 YYEEEE. V dropped 4 bases and J dropped 2; count of bases not matched to a gene: 8. The length of the CDR3 is 15 residues. This CDR3 reads CASSVSSGSPYEQYF. The CDR3 bases are TGTGCCAGCAGCGTCTCTAGCGGGTCCCCCTACGAGCAGTACTTC.